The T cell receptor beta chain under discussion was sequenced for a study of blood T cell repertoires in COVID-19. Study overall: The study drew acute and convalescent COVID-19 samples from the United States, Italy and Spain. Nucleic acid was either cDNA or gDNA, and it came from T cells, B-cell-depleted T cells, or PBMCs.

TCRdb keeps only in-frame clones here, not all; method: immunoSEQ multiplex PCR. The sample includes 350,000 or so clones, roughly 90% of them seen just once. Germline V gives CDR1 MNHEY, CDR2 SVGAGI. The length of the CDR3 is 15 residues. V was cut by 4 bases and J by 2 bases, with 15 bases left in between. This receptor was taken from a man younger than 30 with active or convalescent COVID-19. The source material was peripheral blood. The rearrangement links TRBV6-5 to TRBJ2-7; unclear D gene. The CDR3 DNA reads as TGTGCCAGCAGTTTCTCCATAAGCCCGACCTACGAGCAGTACTTC. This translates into CASSFSISPTYEQYF.